The clone carrying this T cell receptor beta chain showed up just a few times. Its antigen is currently unknown. The V gene lost 3 bases and the J gene lost 1 base, with 6 bases spanning the gap. Germline V gene lookup returns CDR1 LNHDA and CDR2 SQIVND (reference sequence). This CDR3 is built from 13 residues. This entry belongs to a study of T cell repertoires in cytomegalovirus infection. TCRdb called the reads again in MiXCR, with one record for every CDR3 protein. Of roughly 920,000 distinct CDR3 sequences listed, about a third were seen once; the top ten hold roughly 13%. This TCR was recovered from a human donor in good health (CMV status not recorded). Some clones in this sample may be carry-over from other donors' samples. The V gene is TRBV19, the J gene TRBJ1-1; no firm D call. Material: cultured CD8+ T cells from PBMCs, obtained from culture after CMV antigen stimulation. The chain's CDR3 is CASSILENTEAFF. CDR3 bases: TGTGCCAGTAGTATTCTGGAGAACACTGAAGCTTTCTTT.